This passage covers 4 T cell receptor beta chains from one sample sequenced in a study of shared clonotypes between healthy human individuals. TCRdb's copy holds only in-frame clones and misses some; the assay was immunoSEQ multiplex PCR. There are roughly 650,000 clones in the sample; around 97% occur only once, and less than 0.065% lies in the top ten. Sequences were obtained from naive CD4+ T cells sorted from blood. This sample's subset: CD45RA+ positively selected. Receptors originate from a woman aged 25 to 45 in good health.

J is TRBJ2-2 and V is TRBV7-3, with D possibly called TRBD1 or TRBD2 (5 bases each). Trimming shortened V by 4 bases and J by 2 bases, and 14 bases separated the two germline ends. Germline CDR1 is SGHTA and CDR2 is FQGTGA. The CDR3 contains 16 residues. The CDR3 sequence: CASSSTGTTNTGELFF. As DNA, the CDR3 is TGTGCCAGCAGCTCGACCGGGACCACCAACACCGGGGAGCTGTTTTTT.

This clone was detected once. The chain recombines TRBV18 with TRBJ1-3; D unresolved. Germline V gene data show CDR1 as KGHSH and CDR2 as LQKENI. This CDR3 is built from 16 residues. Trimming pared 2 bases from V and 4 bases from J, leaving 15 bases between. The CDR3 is CASSPRRQSFGNTIYF. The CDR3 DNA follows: TGTGCCAGCTCACCAAGGCGTCAGTCCTTCGGAAACACCATATATTTT.

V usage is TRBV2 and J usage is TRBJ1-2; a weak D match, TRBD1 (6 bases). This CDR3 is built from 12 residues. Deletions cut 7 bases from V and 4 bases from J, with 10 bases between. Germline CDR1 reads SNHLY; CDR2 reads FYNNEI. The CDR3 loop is CASTEGGYGYTF. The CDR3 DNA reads TGTGCCAGCACCGAGGGGGGCTATGGCTACACCTTC. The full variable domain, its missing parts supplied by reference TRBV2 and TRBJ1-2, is EPEVTQTPSHQVTQMGQEVILRCVPISNHLYFYWYRQILGQKVEFLVSFYNNEISEKSEIFDDQFSVERPDGSNFTLKIRSTKLEDSAMYFCASTEGGYGYTFGSGTRLTVV.

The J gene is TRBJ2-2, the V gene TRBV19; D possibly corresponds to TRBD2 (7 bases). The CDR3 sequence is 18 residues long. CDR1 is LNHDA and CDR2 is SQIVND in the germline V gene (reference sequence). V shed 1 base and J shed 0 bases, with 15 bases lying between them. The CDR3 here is CASSIGPGGGANTGELFF. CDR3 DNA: TGTGCCAGTAGTATAGGGCCGGGGGGCGGAGCGAACACCGGGGAGCTGTTTTTT.